The 6 T cell receptor beta chains below all came from one sample that was sequenced in a study of cytomegalovirus exposure and HLA in healthy donors. PCR was performed using 60 Vbeta and 13 Jbeta primers. Method: immunoSEQ multiplex PCR; TCRdb's copy keeps in-frame clones and lacks some. This table holds 200,000 to 250,000 clones, around 80% found once. Sequenced material: PBMCs. Every receptor here comes from a woman between 55 and 75 years old in good health and CMV-seropositive.

The chain links TRBV6-5 to TRBJ1-1; TRBD1 might be the D (5 bases). V lost 10 bases and J 5 bases, leaving 20 bases between the germline ends. CDR1 is MNHEY, CDR2 SVGAGI, per germline. This CDR3 is 14 amino acids long. This chain's CDR3 is CATRVGAGGTEAFF. The CDR3 DNA reads TGTGCCACCAGGGTAGGGGCCGGTGGAACTGAAGCTTTCTTT.

V usage is TRBV10-1 and J usage is TRBJ2-6, with D hard to call. V lost 6 bases to trimming and J lost 2 bases, with 5 bases between them. Germline CDR1 is WNHNN and CDR2 is SYGVQD (reference sequence). The CDR3 is 13 amino acids. CDR3 region: CASSTTGANVLTF. CDR3 bases: TGCGCCAGCAGCACTACTGGGGCCAACGTCCTGACTTTC.

This clone came up once. The genes are TRBV30 and TRBJ2-6, with TRBD2 matching 14 bases. The germline V gene has CDR1 GTSNPN and CDR2 SVGIG (reference sequence). Unmatched junction bases numbered 9, after V lost 0 bases and J lost 2 bases. The CDR3 runs 20 residues. Here the CDR3 reads CAWSVLRTSGRYPGANVLTF. The DNA of the CDR3 is TGTGCCTGGAGTGTATTAAGGACTAGCGGGAGGTACCCTGGGGCCAACGTCCTGACTTTC.

Only one count was recorded for this clone. The gene calls are TRBV18 and TRBJ1-2; TRBD1 might be the D (6 bases). V was pared by 8 bases and J by 3 bases, with 10 bases between. Per the germline V gene, CDR1 is KGHSH and CDR2 is LQKENI. The CDR3 loop spans 12 amino acids. In DNA, the CDR3 is TGTGCCAGCGCGGCAGGGGACTATGGCTACACCTTC. Its translation: CASAAGDYGYTF.

The chain combines TRBV7-3 with TRBJ2-1; perhaps TRBD2 as D (6 bases). In germline, CDR1 is SGHTA, CDR2 FQGTGA. Trimming removed 0 bases from V and 1 base from J, with 13 bases in between. The length of the CDR3 is 17 residues. CDR3 loop: CASSLTSGGGSYNEQFF. The DNA of the CDR3 is TGTGCCAGCAGCTTAACTTCTGGGGGAGGATCCTACAATGAGCAGTTCTTC.

This rearrangement joins TRBV2 to TRBJ2-4, with 8 nucleotides matching TRBD2. Germline V gives CDR1 SNHLY, CDR2 FYNNEI. The CDR3 is 15 residues long. V lost 1 base and J lost 5; bases outside the gene matches: 4. The chain's CDR3 is CASSEGGRIENIQYF. The CDR3 nucleotides are TGTGCCAGCAGTGAAGGCGGGAGGATTGAAAACATTCAGTACTTC.